This TCR beta chain was obtained from a study of blood T cell repertoires in COVID-19. Study background: Sites across the United States, Italy and Spain contributed samples from acute and convalescent COVID-19. Sources were T cells, B-cell-depleted T cells, or PBMCs; the material itself was cDNA or gDNA.

The table came from immunoSEQ multiplex PCR; TCRdb's copy has only in-frame clones and leaves some out. Here the sample spans about 230,000 clones, about 90% being singletons. The sample taken for sequencing was peripheral blood. The sequence was collected from a man in his thirties or forties with COVID-19, enrolled during active disease.

CDR3 DNA: TGTGCCATCAGTGAGTCTGCGGCTTTAGGCGAGCAGTTCTTC. Its translation is CAISESAALGEQFF. The chain links TRBV10-3 to TRBJ2-1; no clear D. V shed 0 bases and J shed 10 bases, with 13 bases lying between them. This CDR3 contains 14 residues. Germline V gene sequence: CDR1 ENHRY, CDR2 SYGVKD.